A selection of T cell receptor beta chains follows, all from one sample in a study of T-cell reconstitution after alpha-beta-depleted transplantation in children. TCRdb fed the PCR reads into MiXCR, producing one record per CDR3 protein. The data contain 500,000 to 600,000 distinct CDR3 sequences, around a third of them seen just once; the ten biggest clones take up 2% to 2.5%. Sequencing used PBMCs from the stem cell graft donor, obtained from the stem cell graft. These receptors all come from a human donor who donated a stem cell graft to a child with aplastic anemia. Both conserved end residues are part of each CDR3. Fields, in order: D gene, J gene, clone size, V gene, CDR3 protein, CDR3 DNA. D genes are given only for firm matches. Size values are once, few and many counts, or a class for expanded clones, and some rows have none.

d_call: -; j_call: TRBJ2-2; clone_size: -; v_call: TRBV5-4; cdr3_aa: CASSLVEVNTGELFF; cdr3_nt: TGTGCCAGCAGCTTGGTAGAAGTGAACACCGGGGAGCTGTTTTTT
d_call: -; j_call: TRBJ2-2; clone_size: -; v_call: TRBV24-1; cdr3_aa: CATSEISGNTGELFF; cdr3_nt: TGTGCCACCAGTGAAATTAGCGGGAACACCGGGGAGCTGTTTTTT
d_call: -; j_call: TRBJ1-5; clone_size: -; v_call: TRBV3-1; cdr3_aa: CASSQDGGDQPQHF; cdr3_nt: TGTGCCAGCAGCCAAGACGGGGGGGATCAGCCCCAGCATTTT
d_call: -; j_call: TRBJ1-1; clone_size: -; v_call: TRBV18; cdr3_aa: CASSPRQEGTEAFF; cdr3_nt: TGTGCCAGCTCACCCAGACAGGAGGGGACTGAAGCTTTCTTT
d_call: -; j_call: TRBJ2-6; clone_size: few; v_call: TRBV29-1; cdr3_aa: CGGTPGGSGANVLTF; cdr3_nt: TGCGGCGGGACACCGGGCGGCTCTGGGGCCAACGTCCTGACTTTC
d_call: -; j_call: TRBJ1-1; clone_size: few; v_call: TRBV29-1; cdr3_aa: CSGGTGGVTEAFF; cdr3_nt: TGCAGCGGAGGGACGGGAGGGGTCACTGAAGCTTTCTTT
d_call: TRBD1; j_call: TRBJ2-2; clone_size: -; v_call: TRBV6-5; cdr3_aa: CASSYRGRGTGELFF; cdr3_nt: TGTGCCAGCAGTTACAGGGGGCGCGGCACCGGGGAGCTGTTTTTT
d_call: -; j_call: TRBJ2-7; clone_size: -; v_call: TRBV7-9; cdr3_aa: CASSFPGEGPEQYF; cdr3_nt: TGTGCCAGCAGCTTCCCAGGGGAGGGTCCCGAGCAGTACTTC
d_call: -; j_call: TRBJ2-4; clone_size: few; v_call: TRBV29-1; cdr3_aa: CSVRDILAKNIQYF; cdr3_nt: TGCAGCGTTAGGGACATCTTAGCCAAAAACATTCAGTACTTC
d_call: -; j_call: TRBJ1-1; clone_size: few; v_call: TRBV7-9; cdr3_aa: CAGSRGGVNTEAFF; cdr3_nt: TGTGCCGGGTCTAGAGGGGGGGTGAACACTGAAGCTTTCTTT
d_call: -; j_call: TRBJ1-5; clone_size: -; v_call: TRBV7-2; cdr3_aa: CASSSDGLPNQPQHF; cdr3_nt: TGTGCCAGCAGCTCGGACGGGCTTCCCAATCAGCCCCAGCATTTT
d_call: -; j_call: TRBJ2-1; clone_size: few; v_call: TRBV11-2; cdr3_aa: CASSLVKGLYNEQFF; cdr3_nt: TGTGCCAGCAGCTTAGTTAAGGGACTCTACAATGAGCAGTTCTTC
d_call: TRBD1; j_call: TRBJ2-5; clone_size: -; v_call: TRBV9; cdr3_aa: CASNRQGALSQETQYF; cdr3_nt: TGTGCCAGCAACAGACAGGGGGCACTATCCCAAGAGACCCAGTACTTC
d_call: -; j_call: TRBJ1-1; clone_size: few; v_call: TRBV30; cdr3_aa: CAWSVGGNTEAFF; cdr3_nt: TGTGCCTGGAGTGTAGGGGGGAACACTGAAGCTTTCTTT
d_call: TRBD2; j_call: TRBJ2-1; clone_size: -; v_call: TRBV20-1; cdr3_aa: CSAGGILAGVGNEQFF; cdr3_nt: TGCAGTGCTGGGGGAATATTAGCGGGAGTAGGCAATGAGCAGTTCTTC
d_call: TRBD1; j_call: TRBJ2-2; clone_size: few; v_call: TRBV20-1; cdr3_aa: CSAAPGGRNTGELFF; cdr3_nt: TGCAGTGCTGCTCCAGGGGGCCGAAACACCGGGGAGCTGTTTTTT
d_call: -; j_call: TRBJ2-3; clone_size: few; v_call: TRBV7-2; cdr3_aa: CASSMSTDTQYF; cdr3_nt: TGTGCCAGCAGCATGAGCACAGATACGCAGTATTTT
d_call: TRBD1; j_call: TRBJ2-1; clone_size: -; v_call: TRBV11-3; cdr3_aa: CASSWTGRGKQFF; cdr3_nt: TGTGCCAGCAGCTGGACAGGTCGTGGGAAGCAGTTCTTC
d_call: TRBD1; j_call: TRBJ2-7; clone_size: few; v_call: TRBV30; cdr3_aa: CAWNRGQGSHEQYF; cdr3_nt: TGTGCCTGGAACCGGGGACAGGGATCCCACGAGCAGTACTTC
d_call: TRBD1; j_call: TRBJ1-4; clone_size: few; v_call: TRBV5-5; cdr3_aa: CASSWDGQAKTYNEKLFF; cdr3_nt: TGTGCCAGCAGCTGGGATGGACAGGCGAAGACATATAATGAAAAACTGTTTTTT
d_call: -; j_call: TRBJ2-3; clone_size: -; v_call: TRBV6-1; cdr3_aa: CASSERIGDTQYF; cdr3_nt: TGTGCCAGCAGTGAACGTATCGGAGATACGCAGTATTTT
d_call: -; j_call: TRBJ1-3; clone_size: few; v_call: TRBV27; cdr3_aa: CASSLIGPRSAGNTIYF; cdr3_nt: TGTGCCAGCAGTTTAATTGGGCCGCGTTCGGCTGGAAACACCATATATTTT
d_call: -; j_call: TRBJ2-2; clone_size: few; v_call: TRBV15; cdr3_aa: CATGETGNTGELFF; cdr3_nt: TGTGCCACTGGCGAGACAGGGAACACCGGGGAGCTGTTTTTT
d_call: -; j_call: TRBJ2-2; clone_size: -; v_call: TRBV5-6; cdr3_aa: CASSSLSPGELFF; cdr3_nt: TGTGCCAGCAGCTCCCTCAGCCCCGGGGAGCTGTTTTTT
d_call: TRBD1; j_call: TRBJ2-3; clone_size: -; v_call: TRBV5-6; cdr3_aa: CASSSPGQPTDTQYF; cdr3_nt: TGTGCCAGCAGTTCTCCGGGACAGCCCACAGATACGCAGTATTTT
d_call: -; j_call: TRBJ2-1; clone_size: -; v_call: TRBV6-2/TRBV6-3; cdr3_aa: CAIGGASSYNEQFF; cdr3_nt: TGTGCCATTGGGGGCGCGAGCTCCTACAATGAGCAGTTCTTC